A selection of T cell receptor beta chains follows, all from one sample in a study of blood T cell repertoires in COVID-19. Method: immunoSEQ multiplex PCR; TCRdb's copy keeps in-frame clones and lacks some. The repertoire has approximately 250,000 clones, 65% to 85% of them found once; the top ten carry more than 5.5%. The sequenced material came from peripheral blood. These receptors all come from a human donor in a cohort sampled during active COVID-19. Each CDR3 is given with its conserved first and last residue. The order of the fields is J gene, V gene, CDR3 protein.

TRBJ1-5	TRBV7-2	CASSLGGPQPQHF
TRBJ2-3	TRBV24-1	CATSQFGTDTQYF
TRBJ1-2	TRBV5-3	CARSSGRGSYGYTF
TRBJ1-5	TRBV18	CASSFGGDPREPQHF
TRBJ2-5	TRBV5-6	CASSSPGLADQETQYF
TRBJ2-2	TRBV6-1	CASSERQGAGTGELFF
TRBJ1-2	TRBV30	CAWSLRQGMSGYTF
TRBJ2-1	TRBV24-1	CATSKQGGSYNEQFF
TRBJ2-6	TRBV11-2	CASSPRDTGANVLTF
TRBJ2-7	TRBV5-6	CASSLPTPPYEQYF
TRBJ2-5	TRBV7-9	CASSLGRTSGKETQYF
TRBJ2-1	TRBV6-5	CASSLSGHNSYNEQFF
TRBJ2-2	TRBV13	CASSSALSYGGTGELFF
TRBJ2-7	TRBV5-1	CASSGGRDYEQYF
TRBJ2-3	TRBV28	CASAHSGQPIRSITDTQYF
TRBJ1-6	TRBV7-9	CASSPAGNGSPLHF
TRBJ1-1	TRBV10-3	CAISEISAEAFF
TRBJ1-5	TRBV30	CAWSRGDNQPQHF
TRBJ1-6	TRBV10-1	CANSQELVNSPLHF
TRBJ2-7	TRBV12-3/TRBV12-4	CASSQNRGYEQYF
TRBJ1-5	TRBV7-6	CASSPDRGLDQPQHF
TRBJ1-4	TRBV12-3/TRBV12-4	CASSLSGREKLFF
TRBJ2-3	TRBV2	CASSRTSGVFDYSFATQYF
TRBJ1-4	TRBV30	CAWSPGQGGDEKLFF
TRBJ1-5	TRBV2	CASSETGEGNQPQHF
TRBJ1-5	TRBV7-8	CASSLNWEAQPQHF
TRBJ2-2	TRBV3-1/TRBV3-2	CASSQVLKRITGELFF
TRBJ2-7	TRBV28	CASSTLDRSSYEQYF
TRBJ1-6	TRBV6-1	CASTTTRQGGSPLHF
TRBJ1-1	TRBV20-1	CSAPLRTEAFF
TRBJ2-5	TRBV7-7	CASGSRTSGQETQYF
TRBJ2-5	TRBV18	CASSPASRETQYF
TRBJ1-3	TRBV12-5	CASALLVSSGNTIYF
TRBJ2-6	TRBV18	CASSPKGSGANVLTF
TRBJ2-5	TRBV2	CASSGTGGAQTQYF
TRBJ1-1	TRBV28	CASSLITNTEAFF
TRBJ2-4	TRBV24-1	CATSDRKNIQYF
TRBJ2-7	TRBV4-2	CASSQQLTAGTYEQYF
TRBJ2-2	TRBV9	CASSVVSSGGELFF
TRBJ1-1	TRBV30	CAWICFCRGNTEAFF
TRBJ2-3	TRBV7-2	CASSFRLAGGGADTQYF
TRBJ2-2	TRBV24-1	CATSGGGNTGELFF
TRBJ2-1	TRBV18	CASSRALAGSNEQFF
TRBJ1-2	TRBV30	CAWSASGLGGYGYTF
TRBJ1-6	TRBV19	CASSLWDSTNSPLHF
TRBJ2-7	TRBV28	CASRPPRSSYEQYF
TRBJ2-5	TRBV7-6	CASSLNTGVGETQYF